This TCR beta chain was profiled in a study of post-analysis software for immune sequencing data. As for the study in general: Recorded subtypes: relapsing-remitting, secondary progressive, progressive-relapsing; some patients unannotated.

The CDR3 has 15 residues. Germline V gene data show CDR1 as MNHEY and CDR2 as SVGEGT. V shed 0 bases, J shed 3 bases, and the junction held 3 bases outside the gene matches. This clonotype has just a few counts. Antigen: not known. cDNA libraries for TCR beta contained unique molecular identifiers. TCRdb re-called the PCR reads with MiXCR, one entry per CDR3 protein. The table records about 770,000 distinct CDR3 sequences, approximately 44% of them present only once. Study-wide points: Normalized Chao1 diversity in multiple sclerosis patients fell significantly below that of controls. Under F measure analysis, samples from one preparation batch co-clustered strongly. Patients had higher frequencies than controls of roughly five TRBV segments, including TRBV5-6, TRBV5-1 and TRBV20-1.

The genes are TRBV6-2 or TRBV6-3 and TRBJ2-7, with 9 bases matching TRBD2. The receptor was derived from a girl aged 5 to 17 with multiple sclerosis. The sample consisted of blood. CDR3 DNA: TGTGCCAGCAGTTACTCTAGCGGGAGTAACTACGAGCAGTACTTC. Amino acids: CASSYSSGSNYEQYF.